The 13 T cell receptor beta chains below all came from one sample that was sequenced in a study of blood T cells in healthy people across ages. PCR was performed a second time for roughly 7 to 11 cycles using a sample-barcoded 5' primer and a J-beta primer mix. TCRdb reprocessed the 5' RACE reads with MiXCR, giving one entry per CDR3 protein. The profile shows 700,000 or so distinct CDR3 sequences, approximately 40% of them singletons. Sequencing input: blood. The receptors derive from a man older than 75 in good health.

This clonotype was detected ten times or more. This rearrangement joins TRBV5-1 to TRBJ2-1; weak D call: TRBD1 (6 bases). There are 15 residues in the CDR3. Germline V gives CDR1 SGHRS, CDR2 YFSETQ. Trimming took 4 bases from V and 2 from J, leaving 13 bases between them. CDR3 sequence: CASSTEGQTYNEQFF. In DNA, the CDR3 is TGCGCCAGCAGCACAGAGGGACAAACCTACAATGAGCAGTTCTTC.

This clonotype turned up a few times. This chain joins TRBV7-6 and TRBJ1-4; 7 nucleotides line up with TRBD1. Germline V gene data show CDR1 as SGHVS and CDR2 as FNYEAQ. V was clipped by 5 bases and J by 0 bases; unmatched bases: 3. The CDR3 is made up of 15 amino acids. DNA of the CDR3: TGTGCCAGCAGCGCCGACAGGGCAACTAATGAAAAACTGTTTTTT. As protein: CASSADRATNEKLFF.

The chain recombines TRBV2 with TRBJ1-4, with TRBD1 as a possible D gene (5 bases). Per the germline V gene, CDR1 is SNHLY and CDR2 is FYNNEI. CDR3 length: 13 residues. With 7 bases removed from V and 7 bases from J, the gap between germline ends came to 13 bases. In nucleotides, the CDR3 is TGTGCCAGCACGAACTCGAGGGGTGAAAAACTGTTTTTT. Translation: CASTNSRGEKLFF.

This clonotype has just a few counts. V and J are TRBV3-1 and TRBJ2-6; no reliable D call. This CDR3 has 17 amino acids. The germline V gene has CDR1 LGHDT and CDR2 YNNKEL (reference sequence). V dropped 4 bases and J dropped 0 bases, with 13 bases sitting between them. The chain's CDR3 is CASSPVDGYSGANVLTF. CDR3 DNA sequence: TGTGCCAGCAGCCCAGTGGACGGGTACTCTGGGGCCAACGTCCTGACTTTC.

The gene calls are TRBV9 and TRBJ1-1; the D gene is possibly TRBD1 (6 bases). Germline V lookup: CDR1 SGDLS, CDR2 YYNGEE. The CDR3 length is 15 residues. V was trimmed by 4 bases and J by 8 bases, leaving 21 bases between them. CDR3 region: CASSPGTSGLAEAFF. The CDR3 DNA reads TGTGCCAGCAGCCCAGGGACATCTGGGCTTGCGGAAGCTTTCTTT.

CDR3 nucleotides: TGCGCCAGCAGCCAAATAGGGCAGAGTAACTATGGCTACACCTTC. It is translated as CASSQIGQSNYGYTF. The chain is built from TRBV4-3 and TRBJ1-2; no reliable D call. V dropped 2 bases and J dropped 1 base, with 11 bases sitting between them. Germline CDR1 LGHNA, CDR2 YSLEER. CDR3 size: 15 residues.

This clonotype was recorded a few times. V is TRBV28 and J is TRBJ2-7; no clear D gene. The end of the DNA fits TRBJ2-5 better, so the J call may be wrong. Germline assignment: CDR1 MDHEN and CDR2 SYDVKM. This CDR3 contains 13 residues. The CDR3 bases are TGTGCCAGCACCGCCCTAAAGCCGGAGACCCAGTACTTC. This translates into CASTALKPETQYF.

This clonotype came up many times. The CDR3 here is CASSLGAGAADTQYF. In DNA, the CDR3 is TGTGCCAGCAGCTTGGGGGCGGGAGCCGCAGATACGCAGTATTTT. The chain combines TRBV7-9 with TRBJ2-3; D may be TRBD2 (7 bases). Trimming cost V 3 bases and J 4 bases, with 14 bases left between them. The germline gives CDR1 SEHNR, CDR2 FQNEAQ (reference sequence). The CDR3 covers 15 residues.

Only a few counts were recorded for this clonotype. The CDR3 DNA reads as TGTGCCAGCCTAGGGACTAGCGGGAGACATGAGCAGTTCTTC. It yields the protein CASLGTSGRHEQFF. V is TRBV7-2 and J is TRBJ2-1; 14 bases are shared with TRBD2. Trimming removed 8 bases from V and 8 bases from J; junction bases left unmatched: 5. The CDR3 has 14 amino acids. Germline values: CDR1 SGHTA, CDR2 FQGNSA.

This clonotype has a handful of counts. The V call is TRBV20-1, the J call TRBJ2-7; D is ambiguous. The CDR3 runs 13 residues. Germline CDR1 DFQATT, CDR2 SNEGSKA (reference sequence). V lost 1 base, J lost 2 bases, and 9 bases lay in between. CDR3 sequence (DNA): TGCAGTGCTAGAGGGAACAGCGCCTACGAGCAGTACTTC. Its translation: CSARGNSAYEQYF.

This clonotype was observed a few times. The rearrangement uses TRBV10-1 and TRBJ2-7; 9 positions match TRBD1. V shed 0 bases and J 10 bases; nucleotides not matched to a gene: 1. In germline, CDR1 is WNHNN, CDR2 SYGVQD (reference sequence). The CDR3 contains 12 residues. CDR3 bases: TGCGCCAGCAGTGAGTCCACAGGGGGCCAGTACTTC. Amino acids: CASSESTGGQYF.

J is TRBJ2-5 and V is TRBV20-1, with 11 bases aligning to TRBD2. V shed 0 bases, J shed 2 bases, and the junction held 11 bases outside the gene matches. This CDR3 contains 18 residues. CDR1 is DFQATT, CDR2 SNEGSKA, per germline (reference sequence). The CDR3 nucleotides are TGCAGTGCTAGAGATGTTCGTCCTAGCGGGGGGAAACAAGAGACCCAGTACTTC. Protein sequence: CSARDVRPSGGKQETQYF.

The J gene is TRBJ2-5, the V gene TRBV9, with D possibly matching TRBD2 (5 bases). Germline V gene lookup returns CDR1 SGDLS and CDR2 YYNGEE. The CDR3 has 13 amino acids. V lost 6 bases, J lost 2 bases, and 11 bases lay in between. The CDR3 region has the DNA TGTGCCAGCAACGCGGGCAGTCAAGAGACCCAGTACTTC. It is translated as CASNAGSQETQYF.